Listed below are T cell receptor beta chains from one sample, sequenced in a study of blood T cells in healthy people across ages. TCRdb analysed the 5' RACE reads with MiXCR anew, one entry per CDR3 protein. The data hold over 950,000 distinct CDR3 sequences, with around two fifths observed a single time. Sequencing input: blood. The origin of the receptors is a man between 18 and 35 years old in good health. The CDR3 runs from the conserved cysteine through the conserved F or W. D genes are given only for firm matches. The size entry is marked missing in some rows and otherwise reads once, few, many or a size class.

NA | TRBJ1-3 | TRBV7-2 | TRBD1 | TGTGCCAGCAGTCGGGACAGCTCTGGAAACACCATATATTTT | CASSRDSSGNTIYF
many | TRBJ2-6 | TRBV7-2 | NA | TGTGCCAGCAGCCTTTTATCGTACTCTGGGGCCAACGTCCTGACTTTC | CASSLLSYSGANVLTF
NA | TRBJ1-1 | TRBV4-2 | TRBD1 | TGTGCCAGCAGCCCCGGACAGGCCCCGAACACTGAAGCTTTCTTT | CASSPGQAPNTEAFF
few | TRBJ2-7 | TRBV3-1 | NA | TGTGCCAGCAGCCAAGATAACGAGCAGTACTTC | CASSQDNEQYF
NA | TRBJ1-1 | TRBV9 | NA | TGTGCCAGCAGCGTAGTTGGGGACTCGAACACTGAAGCTTTCTTT | CASSVVGDSNTEAFF
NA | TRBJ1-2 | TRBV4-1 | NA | TGCGCCAGCGGCCAAGAGACGGGAAAAGGTGGCTACACCTTC | CASGQETGKGGYTF
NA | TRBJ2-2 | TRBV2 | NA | TGTGCCAGCAGCGCCTTACATCCAGGGAACACCGGGGAGCTGTTTTTT | CASSALHPGNTGELFF
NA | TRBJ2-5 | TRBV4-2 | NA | TGTGCCAGCAGCCAAGAGGCAGTCATCCAAGAGACCCAGTACTTC | CASSQEAVIQETQYF
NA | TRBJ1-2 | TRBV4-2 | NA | TGTGCCAGCAGCAGTGCCTCAGGGGCGCTGGACTATGGCTACACCTTC | CASSSASGALDYGYTF
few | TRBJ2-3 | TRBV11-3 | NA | TGTGCCAGCAGCGGGACCTCCGGGACTAGCACAGATACGCAGTATTTT | CASSGTSGTSTDTQYF
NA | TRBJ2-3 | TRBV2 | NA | NA | CASSVGTGATDTQCF
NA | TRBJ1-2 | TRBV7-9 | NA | TGTGCCAGCAGCTCCGTCTCGGGCCCACTCAGCGGCTACACCTTC | CASSSVSGPLSGYTF
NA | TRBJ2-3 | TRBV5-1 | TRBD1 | TGCGCCAGCAGCGTCCGGGACAGCGGCGATACGCAGTATTTT | CASSVRDSGDTQYF
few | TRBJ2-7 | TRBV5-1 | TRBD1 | TGCGCCAGCAGCTTGCAGGGGGAAGTCAACGAGCAGTACTTC | CASSLQGEVNEQYF
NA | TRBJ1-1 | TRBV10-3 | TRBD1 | TGTGCCATCAGTGGGCAGGGGGAAGGAACTGAAGCTTTCTTT | CAISGQGEGTEAFF
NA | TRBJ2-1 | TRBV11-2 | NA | TGTGCCAGCAGCTCATGGTCTGATTACAATGAGCAGTTCTTC | CASSSWSDYNEQFF
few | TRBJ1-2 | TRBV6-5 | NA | TGTGCCAGCAGTTTAATGGGGGCAATTGGAGGCTACACCTTC | CASSLMGAIGGYTF
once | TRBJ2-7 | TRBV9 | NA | TGTGCCAGCAGCGCGCAGGCCTCACTTTACGAGCAGCACTTC | CASSAQASLYEQHF
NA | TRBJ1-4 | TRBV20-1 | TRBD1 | TGCTGTGCTAGAGACAGGGCAACTAATGAAAAACTGTTTTTT | CCARDRATNEKLFF
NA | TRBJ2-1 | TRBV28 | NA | TGTTCCACTGAAAATCGATTTTCCAATGAGCAGTTCTTC | CSTENRFSNEQFF
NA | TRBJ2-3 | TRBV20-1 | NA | TGCAGTGCTAGAGATCATGAGGGGGGGAGCACAGATACGCAGTATTTT | CSARDHEGGSTDTQYF
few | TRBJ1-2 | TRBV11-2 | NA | TGTGCCAGCAGCCCGAGAGGGGCCCCTTACCCTTATGGCTACACCTTC | CASSPRGAPYPYGYTF
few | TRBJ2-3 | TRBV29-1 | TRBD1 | TGCAGCGTGCAGGGGGCGAGAGGCACAGATACGCAGTATTTT | CSVQGARGTDTQYF
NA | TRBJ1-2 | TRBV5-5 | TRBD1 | TGTGCCAGCAGCTTGAGAGGGGGCAGCAACTATGGCTACACCTTC | CASSLRGGSNYGYTF
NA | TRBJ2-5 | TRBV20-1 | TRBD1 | TGCAGTGCTAACAGGGGGTCGCTCGGGCAGTACTTC | CSANRGSLGQYF
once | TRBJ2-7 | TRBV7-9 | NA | TGTGCCAGCAGCTCAGACAGGCTGAACTCCTACGAGCAGTACTTC | CASSSDRLNSYEQYF
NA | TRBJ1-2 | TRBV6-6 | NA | TGTGCCAGCAGTTTCCAGAGAGGTGAGGGTGGCTACACCTTC | CASSFQRGEGGYTF
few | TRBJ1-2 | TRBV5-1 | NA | TGCGCCAGCAGCGGAGGGCCTATTGAACAGACGAATGGCTACACCTTC | CASSGGPIEQTNGYTF
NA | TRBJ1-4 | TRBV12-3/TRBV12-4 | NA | TGTGCCAGCAGTTTAAGTGAGGGGGATGAAAAACTGTTTTTT | CASSLSEGDEKLFF
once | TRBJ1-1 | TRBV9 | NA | TGTGCCAGCAGCGTAGGGCTCTGCGGAGGGTACACTGAAGCTTTCTTT | CASSVGLCGGYTEAFF
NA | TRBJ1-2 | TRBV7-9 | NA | TGTGCCAGCAGACCGGAGGGGAGAAATGGCTACACCTTC | CASRPEGRNGYTF
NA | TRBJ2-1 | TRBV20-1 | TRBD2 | TGCAGTGCATCTGGTCGACTAGCAGAAAATCCCTACAATGAGCAGTTCTTC | CSASGRLAENPYNEQFF
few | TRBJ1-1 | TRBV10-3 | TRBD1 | TGTGCCATCAGTCCAGGGGGTCCCGAAGCTTTCTTT | CAISPGGPEAFF
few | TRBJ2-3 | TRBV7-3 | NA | TGTGCCAGCAGCTTAAAAATGGCCACAGATACGCAGTATTTT | CASSLKMATDTQYF
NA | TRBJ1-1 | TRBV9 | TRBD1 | TGTGCCAGCAGCCTTAGGACAGGGGAGGACACTGAAGCTTTCTTT | CASSLRTGEDTEAFF
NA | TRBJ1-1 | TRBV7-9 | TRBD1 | TGTGCCAGCAGCTTAGCGCGACAGGGTCGCACTGAAGCTTTCTTT | CASSLARQGRTEAFF